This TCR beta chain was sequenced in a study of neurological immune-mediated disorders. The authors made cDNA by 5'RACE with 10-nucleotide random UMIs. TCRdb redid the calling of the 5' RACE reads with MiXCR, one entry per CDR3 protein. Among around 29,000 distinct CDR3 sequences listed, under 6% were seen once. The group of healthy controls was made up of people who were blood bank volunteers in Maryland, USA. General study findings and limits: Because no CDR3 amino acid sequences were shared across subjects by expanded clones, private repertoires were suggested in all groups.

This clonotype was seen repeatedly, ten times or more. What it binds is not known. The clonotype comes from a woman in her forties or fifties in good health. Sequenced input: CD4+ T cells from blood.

As DNA, the CDR3 is TGTGCCAGCAAGCCGAGCACTAACCTCATGAACACTGAAGCTTTCTTT. Its translation: CASKPSTNLMNTEAFF. The chain couples TRBV6-5 to TRBJ1-1, with D unresolved. The CDR3 runs 16 residues. Per the germline V gene, CDR1 is MNHEY and CDR2 is SVGAGI. V was shortened by 7 bases and J by 0 bases, with 18 bases between the two germline ends.